Below, 30 T cell receptor beta chains from the same sample are listed, as sequenced in a study of PD-1 blockade in classical Hodgkin lymphoma. TCRdb's table, derived via immunoSEQ multiplex PCR, lists solely in-frame clones and lacks some. Of fewer than 95,000 clones listed, 75% to 85% are singletons. Stated time point: cycle 4 day 1 (C4D1), after six to seven weeks of nivolumab. Every patient was affected by relapse after autologous stem cell transplantation, while exposure to brentuximab vedotin was not uniform. The sequencing used peripheral blood mononuclear cells (PBMCs), collected before the fourth cycle of nivolumab. The receptors shown here come from a human donor with classical Hodgkin lymphoma.

The table lists this clone with a count of one. This chain uses TRBV10-3 with TRBJ2-3; D unclear. Per germline, CDR1 ENHRY and CDR2 SYGVKD. Trimming shortened V by 10 bases and J by 2 bases, and 13 bases separated the two germline ends. CDR3 length equals 13 residues. CDR3: CATGPGDTDTQYF. The CDR3 DNA sequence: TGTGCCACCGGGCCCGGAGACACAGATACGCAGTATTTT.

CDR3 loop: CAITPSGGGYNEQFF. As DNA, the CDR3 is TGTGCCATCACCCCGTCAGGGGGGGGATACAATGAGCAGTTCTTC. The J gene is TRBJ2-1, the V gene TRBV10-3; D is perhaps TRBD1 or TRBD2 (7 bases each). V gave up 7 bases and J gave up 4 bases, with 17 bases separating them. The germline V gene has CDR1 ENHRY and CDR2 SYGVKD. The CDR3 consists of 15 residues.

The chain combines TRBV19 with TRBJ1-1, with 8 bases fitting TRBD1. J gave up 0 bases and V 6 bases, and 6 bases lay outside the gene matches. CDR1 and CDR2 from the germline V gene are LNHDA and SQIVND (reference sequence). The CDR3 sequence is 15 residues long. CDR3: CASSDRGPVNTEAFF. Here the CDR3 DNA reads TGTGCCAGTAGCGACAGGGGTCCGGTGAACACTGAAGCTTTCTTT.

This clone was seen a single time. CDR3 residues: CASRATYEADTQYF. CDR3 nucleotide sequence: TGTGCCAGCAGGGCCACTTACGAGGCAGATACGCAGTATTTT. The chain combines TRBV6-6 with TRBJ2-3, with D unclear. The CDR3 has 14 amino acids. Trimming stripped 6 bases from V and 4 bases from J, with 14 bases between. Germline CDR1 reads MNHNY; CDR2 reads SVGAGI (reference sequence).

The genes are TRBV6-5 and TRBJ2-7; weak D call: TRBD1 (7 bases). The CDR3 has 12 amino acids. Trimming took off 7 bases at V and 2 bases at J, with 9 bases between the two ends. Germline-derived CDR1 and CDR2 are MNHEY and SVGAGI. The CDR3 region has the DNA TGTGCCAGCACAGGGGGGCCCTACGAGCAGTACTTC. It encodes CASTGGPYEQYF.

This chain uses TRBV10-3 with TRBJ2-7, with 8 nucleotides matching TRBD1. The J segment lost 1 base and the V segment lost 3 bases, leaving 5 bases of the junction unmatched. Germline V gene lookup returns CDR1 ENHRY and CDR2 SYGVKD. There are 15 residues in the CDR3. CDR3 sequence reads: CAISEQGVASYEQYF. CDR3 coding DNA: TGTGCCATCAGTGAACAGGGGGTGGCTTCCTACGAGCAGTACTTC.

The chain carries TRBV7-9 and TRBJ1-5; no reliable D call. V was shortened by 5 bases and J by 2 bases, with 13 bases between the two germline ends. Germline lookup yields CDR1 SEHNR and CDR2 FQNEAQ (reference sequence). The CDR3 loop spans 15 amino acids. The CDR3 reads CASSPGPEGNQPQHF. The CDR3 coding sequence is TGTGCCAGCAGCCCTGGACCCGAGGGCAATCAGCCCCAGCATTTT.

The chain uses TRBV6-1 and TRBJ2-7; D assignment may be TRBD1 or TRBD2 (5 bases each). The ends were cut back, 6 bases at V and 4 bases at J, with 19 bases in the middle. The CDR3 is 15 amino acids. CDR1 is MNHNS and CDR2 is SASEGT in the germline V gene. The CDR3 protein is CASRAALGERYEQYF. CDR3 DNA sequence: TGTGCCAGCAGGGCTGCACTGGGGGAGCGGTACGAGCAGTACTTC.

The V and J genes are TRBV10-2 and TRBJ1-5, with 11 bases identical to TRBD1. The CDR3 totals 14 residues. Germline V lookup: CDR1 WSHSY, CDR2 SAAADI. The J segment lost 5 bases and the V segment lost 6 bases, leaving 3 bases of the junction unmatched. The CDR3 DNA reads TGCGCCAGCAGGTCGGGACAGGGGGATCAGCCCCAGCATTTT. This codes for CASRSGQGDQPQHF.

The chain couples TRBV15 to TRBJ2-2; D uncertain. V was clipped by 0 bases and J by 4 bases, with 3 bases between them. This CDR3 is 13 amino acids long. Germline V gene lookup returns CDR1 LNHNV and CDR2 YYDKDF (reference sequence). CDR3 amino acids: CATSRDPTGELFF. The DNA of the CDR3 is TGTGCCACCAGCAGAGATCCCACCGGGGAGCTGTTTTTT.

This clone was picked up one time. The chain employs TRBV7-9 and TRBJ1-4; D unclear. The CDR3 is 14 residues long. The V and J ends lost 1 base and 8 bases respectively, with 11 bases between them. Germline values: CDR1 SEHNR, CDR2 FQNEAQ (reference sequence). Here the CDR3 DNA reads TGTGCCAGCAGCTTAGGGATTGCAGGAGAAAAACTGTTTTTT. It translates to CASSLGIAGEKLFF.

The chain uses TRBV7-6 and TRBJ2-7; 9 nucleotides align to TRBD1. The junction had 8 bases not matched to a gene; V was cut back by 1 base and J by 4 bases. The germline V gene encodes CDR1 SGHVS and CDR2 FNYEAQ. The CDR3 is made up of 16 amino acids. CDR3 in amino acids: CASSLGTGVSGYEQYF. CDR3 DNA: TGTGCCAGCAGCTTAGGGACAGGGGTGTCGGGATACGAGCAGTACTTC.

The chain recombines TRBV28 with TRBJ2-7, with unresolved D. V lost 2 bases, J lost 0 bases, and 8 bases lay in between. The length of the CDR3 is 14 residues. From germline, CDR1 is MDHEN and CDR2 SYDVKM. The DNA of the CDR3 is TGTGCCAGCAGTTTACAAGGCCACTCCTACGAGCAGTACTTC. Protein: CASSLQGHSYEQYF.

This chain joins TRBV7-6 and TRBJ2-2; a weak D match, TRBD1 (6 bases). V lost 0 bases and J lost 5, with 10 bases in between. Per the germline V gene, CDR1 is SGHVS and CDR2 is FNYEAQ. CDR3 length: 15 residues. The CDR3 loop reads CASSLALGATGELFF. The CDR3 DNA reads as TGTGCCAGCAGCTTAGCGCTGGGGGCGACCGGGGAGCTGTTTTTT.

This clone was seen once. For the CDR3, the DNA is TGTGCCAGCAGTTTGATACAGGTGGGGGATGAAAAACTGTTTTTT. Translation gives CASSLIQVGDEKLFF. The chain is built from TRBV28 and TRBJ1-4; D possibly corresponds to TRBD1 (5 bases). V was clipped by 3 bases and J by 6 bases, with 14 bases between them. Germline-derived CDR1 and CDR2 are MDHEN and SYDVKM. CDR3 length: 15 amino acids.

The V and J genes are TRBV7-2 and TRBJ1-4; D remains ambiguous. Between the trimmed V and J ends, which lost 1 base and 5 bases, there was a span of 11 bases. CDR3 size: 15 residues. Germline V gene sequence: CDR1 SGHTA, CDR2 FQGNSA. The DNA for the CDR3 is TGTGCCAGCAGCTTAGATAACAGAGTAAATGAAAAACTGTTTTTT. Residues: CASSLDNRVNEKLFF.

This clone was counted a few times. The genes are TRBV5-1 and TRBJ2-2, with 11 bases lining up with TRBD2. CDR1 and CDR2 (germline): SGHRS, YFSETQ. Trimming took 6 bases from V and 3 from J; bases not matched to a gene: 10. The CDR3 is 17 residues long. The CDR3 reads CASTEIAGGLDTGELFF. CDR3 sequence (DNA): TGCGCCAGCACCGAGATAGCGGGAGGGTTAGACACCGGGGAGCTGTTTTTT.

V usage is TRBV14 and J usage is TRBJ2-4; the D is unclear. Germline-derived CDR1 and CDR2 are SGHDN and FVKESK. The CDR3 runs to 14 residues. The germline V and J ends were trimmed by 1 base and 6 bases, with 10 bases remaining between them. The CDR3 sequence is CASSQGSPTNIQYF. CDR3 sequence (DNA): TGTGCCAGCAGCCAAGGGAGTCCCACAAACATTCAGTACTTC. Full variable domain (remainder filled in from reference TRBV14 and TRBJ2-4): EAGVTQFPSHSVIEKGQTVTLRCDPISGHDNLYWYRRVMGKEIKFLLHFVKESKQDESGMPNNRFLAERTGGTYSTLKVQPAELEDSGVYFCASSQGSPTNIQYFGAGTRLSVL.

With regard to this clone: At the DNA level, this CDR3 is encoded by other sequences in the same sample as well. The chain is built from TRBV11-2 and TRBJ2-2; 12 positions agree with TRBD2. Trimming took 3 bases from V and 5 from J; bases not matched to a gene: 1. CDR3 length: 15 amino acids. CDR1 and CDR2 from the germline V gene are SGHAT and FQNNGV. Written as DNA, the CDR3 is TGTGCCAGCAGCTTCCTAGCGGGAGGGACCGGGGAGCTGTTTTTT. It encodes CASSFLAGGTGELFF.

The CDR3 spells CAWSVPGVYNEQFF. The CDR3 DNA is TGTGCCTGGAGTGTCCCCGGGGTTTACAATGAGCAGTTCTTC. The chain combines TRBV30 with TRBJ2-1; D possibly corresponds to TRBD2 (5 bases). Germline V lookup: CDR1 GTSNPN, CDR2 SVGIG (reference sequence). Trimming removed 0 bases from V and 4 bases from J, with 10 bases in between. CDR3 size: 14 residues.

This clone was counted between two and nine times. The V gene is TRBV5-1, the J gene TRBJ1-2, with 10 bases identical to TRBD1. J gave up 3 bases and V 0 bases, and 2 bases lay outside the gene matches. Germline V gene sequence: CDR1 SGHRS, CDR2 YFSETQ. This CDR3 comprises 15 residues. The chain's CDR3 is CASSLADRGHYGYTF. The CDR3 nucleotides are TGCGCCAGCAGCTTGGCCGACAGGGGGCACTATGGCTACACCTTC.

This clone was seen only a few times. The chain is built from TRBV7-9 and TRBJ1-1, with 7 bases identical to TRBD1. With V trimmed by 5 bases and J by 5 bases, 5 bases remained unmatched. CDR3 length equals 13 residues. CDR1 is SEHNR, CDR2 FQNEAQ, per germline (reference sequence). Here the CDR3 reads CASSRQGRTEAFF. Written as DNA, the CDR3 is TGTGCCAGCAGCCGACAGGGACGGACTGAAGCTTTCTTT.

This chain joins TRBV7-3 and TRBJ2-5; 7 bases map to TRBD2. Germline CDR1 is SGHTA and CDR2 is FQGTGA. Trimming removed 1 base from V and 3 bases from J; junction bases left unmatched: 2. There are 14 residues in the CDR3. The CDR3 DNA is TGTGCCAGCAGCTTAATGGCGGGAGAAGAGACCCAGTACTTC. Translation: CASSLMAGEETQYF.

The chain couples TRBV4-2 to TRBJ2-2; D not certain. The CDR3 sequence is 18 residues long. Trimming pared 0 bases from V and 4 bases from J, leaving 18 bases between. In germline, CDR1 is LGHNA, CDR2 YNFKEQ. The CDR3 reads CASSQDPPSRGGTGELFF. CDR3 DNA: TGTGCCAGCAGCCAAGATCCCCCTAGTAGAGGTGGCACCGGGGAGCTGTTTTTT.

The chain joins TRBV10-3 to TRBJ2-3; D gene uncertain. Germline loops: CDR1 ENHRY, CDR2 SYGVKD. The CDR3 length is 13 residues. Trimming took 3 bases from V and 0 from J, leaving 4 bases between them. CDR3 protein: CAISELSTDTQYF. CDR3 in DNA: TGTGCCATCAGTGAACTGAGCACAGATACGCAGTATTTT.

V is TRBV5-1 and J is TRBJ2-3; 10 bases map to TRBD2. The CDR3 loop spans 17 amino acids. With V trimmed by 1 base and J by 4 bases, 9 bases remained unmatched. Germline V CDR1 and CDR2: SGHRS, YFSETQ. Here the CDR3 DNA reads TGCGCCAGCAGCTTGAAGGCTAGCGGGAGTCGGGCAGATACGCAGTATTTT. Translation gives CASSLKASGSRADTQYF.

The J gene is TRBJ1-1, the V gene TRBV5-6; 7 bases agree with TRBD1. J lost 5 bases, V lost 9 bases, and 22 bases had no gene match. Germline-derived CDR1 and CDR2 are SGHDT and YYEEEE. This CDR3 is built from 17 residues. CDR3 in amino acids: CATIALRGKQMGTEAFF. The CDR3 DNA follows: TGTGCCACCATAGCGCTCAGGGGGAAGCAGATGGGGACTGAAGCTTTCTTT.

The chain employs TRBV15 and TRBJ2-1; no reliable D call. Germline CDR1 LNHNV, CDR2 YYDKDF (reference sequence). This CDR3 comprises 13 residues. V was shortened by 0 bases and J by 6 bases, with 6 bases between the two germline ends. The CDR3 region has the DNA TGTGCCACCAGCAGAGATTTACTCAATGAGCAGTTCTTC. Its translation: CATSRDLLNEQFF. The complete variable domain, with remaining parts taken from reference TRBV15 and TRBJ2-1, reads DAMVIQNPRYQVTQFGKPVTLSCSQTLNHNVMYWYQQKSSQAPKLLFHYYDKDFNNEADTPDNFQSRRPNTSFCFLDIRSPGLGDTAMYLCATSRDLLNEQFFGPGTRLTVL.

This clone was counted between two and nine times. The J gene is TRBJ1-2, the V gene TRBV19; D is possibly TRBD1 (5 bases). The CDR3 has 15 residues. From germline, CDR1 is LNHDA and CDR2 SQIVND (reference sequence). With 8 bases removed from V and 2 bases from J, the gap between germline ends came to 18 bases. The CDR3 loop reads CASRNRGDGNYGYTF. For the CDR3, the DNA is TGTGCCAGTCGCAATCGGGGGGACGGCAACTATGGCTACACCTTC. Variable domain in full (rest from reference TRBV19 and TRBJ1-2): DGGITQSPKYLFRKEGQNVTLSCEQNLNHDAMYWYRQDPGQGLRLIYYSQIVNDFQKGDIAEGYSVSREKKESFPLTVTSAQKNPTAFYLCASRNRGDGNYGYTFGSGTRLTVV.

This clone was counted only a few times. V gene TRBV25-1 combines with J gene TRBJ2-3; D gene uncertain. This CDR3 has 14 amino acids. Germline loops: CDR1 MGHDK, CDR2 SYGVNS. The germline V and J ends were trimmed by 6 bases and 2 bases, with 12 bases remaining between them. The DNA of the CDR3 is TGTGCCAGCAGGGACCCGGTAGTCACAGATACGCAGTATTTT. Translated, it gives CASRDPVVTDTQYF.